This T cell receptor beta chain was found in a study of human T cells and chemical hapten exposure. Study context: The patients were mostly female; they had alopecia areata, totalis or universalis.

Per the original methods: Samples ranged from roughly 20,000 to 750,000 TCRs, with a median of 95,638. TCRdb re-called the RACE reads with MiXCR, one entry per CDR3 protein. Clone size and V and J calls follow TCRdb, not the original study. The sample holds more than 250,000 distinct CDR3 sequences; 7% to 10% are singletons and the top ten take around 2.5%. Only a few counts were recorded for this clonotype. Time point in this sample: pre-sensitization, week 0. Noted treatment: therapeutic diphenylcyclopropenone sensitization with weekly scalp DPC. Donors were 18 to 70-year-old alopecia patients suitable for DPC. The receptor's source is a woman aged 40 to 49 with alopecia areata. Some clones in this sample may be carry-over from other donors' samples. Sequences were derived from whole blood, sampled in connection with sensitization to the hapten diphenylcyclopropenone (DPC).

CDR3 DNA sequence: TGTGCCAGCAGCGTAGGCCCCCTGGCTAGCGGGAGGTCGAGTGAGCAGTTCTTC. This translates into CASSVGPLASGRSSEQFF. The chain recombines TRBV9 with TRBJ2-1; 11 bases are shared with TRBD2. This CDR3 has 18 residues. CDR1 is SGDLS, CDR2 YYNGEE, per germline. Unmatched junction bases numbered 14, after V lost 0 bases and J lost 9 bases.